Shown below are 21 T cell receptor beta chains from a single sample sequenced in a study of shared T cell receptors in the human thymus. Profiled with immunoSEQ multiplex PCR; TCRdb holds only in-frame clones, not every one. Among some 700,000 clones, approximately 85% were seen once, and the ten largest hold roughly 0.01%. This sample also appeared in a second study, on human thymus T cells.

The sequenced sample was thymocytes. Receptors originate from a girl in the first two years of life with a congenital heart defect.

The chain combines TRBV28 with TRBJ1-6; possible D gene TRBD1, 5 bases. Trimming pared 1 base from V and 8 bases from J, leaving 15 bases between. The CDR3 runs 16 residues. Per the germline V gene, CDR1 is MDHEN and CDR2 is SYDVKM. CDR3 loop: CASSLYRGGWDSPLHF. The CDR3 nucleotides are TGTGCCAGCAGTTTATATAGGGGTGGTTGGGATTCACCCCTCCACTTT.

This clone came up a few times. Distinct nucleotide sequences in the sample also encode this CDR3. This rearrangement joins TRBV5-1 to TRBJ1-1, with D hard to call. The CDR3 is 14 residues long. Trimming took off 1 base at V and 3 bases at J, with 10 bases between the two ends. CDR1 and CDR2 from the germline V gene are SGHRS and YFSETQ. CDR3: CASSLTGGDTEAFF. The CDR3 DNA reads as TGCGCCAGCAGCTTGACCGGTGGAGACACTGAAGCTTTCTTT.

J is TRBJ2-1 and V is TRBV5-6; D gene uncertain. This CDR3 contains 14 residues. Trimming removed 1 base at V and 0 bases at J, with 5 bases between. From germline, CDR1 is SGHDT and CDR2 YYEEEE. CDR3 sequence (DNA): TGTGCCAGCAGCTTGCGCAGCTCCTACAATGAGCAGTTCTTC. Its protein product is CASSLRSSYNEQFF. Together with reference TRBV5-6 and TRBJ2-1, the CDR3 gives the full variable domain: DAGVTQSPTHLIKTRGQQVTLRCSPKSGHDTVSWYQQALGQGPQFIFQYYEEEERQRGNFPDRFSGHQFPNYSSELNVNALLLGDSALYLCASSLRSSYNEQFFGPGTRLTVL.

The rearrangement links TRBV9 to TRBJ1-4, with a weak D call TRBD1 (6 bases). The length of the CDR3 is 15 residues. CDR1 is SGDLS, CDR2 YYNGEE, per germline. Between the trimmed V and J ends, which lost 4 bases and 7 bases, there was a span of 17 bases. The CDR3 region is CASSPRGGWGEKLFF. CDR3 bases: TGTGCCAGCAGCCCGCGGGGGGGCTGGGGTGAAAAACTGTTTTTT.

The chain joins TRBV28 to TRBJ1-2; D is possibly TRBD1 (6 bases). Germline assignment: CDR1 MDHEN and CDR2 SYDVKM. CDR3 length: 15 amino acids. The V end lost 2 bases, the J end lost 7 bases, and 17 bases lay between the germline ends. This CDR3 is CASSLTGTTLGGYTF. CDR3 DNA: TGTGCCAGCAGTTTAACAGGGACAACATTGGGTGGCTACACCTTC.

The chain has TRBV4-1 and TRBJ2-1, with 9 bases matching TRBD2. CDR1 and CDR2 from the germline V gene are MGHRA and YSYEKL. The CDR3 consists of 16 residues. V was clipped by 0 bases and J by 5 bases; unmatched bases: 5. CDR3 amino acids: CASSQDKAGGHNEQFF. CDR3 nucleotide sequence: TGCGCCAGCAGCCAAGATAAGGCGGGGGGGCACAATGAGCAGTTCTTC.

The sample holds one count of this clone. The chain combines TRBV30 with TRBJ2-3, with D maybe TRBD2 (6 bases). The germline V gene has CDR1 GTSNPN and CDR2 SVGIG (reference sequence). Trimming removed 5 bases at V and 1 base at J, with 19 bases between. CDR3 size: 16 residues. CDR3: CAWGHSHTGGTDTQYF. CDR3 DNA: TGTGCCTGGGGACATTCCCACACGGGGGGCACAGATACGCAGTATTTT.

V gene TRBV28 combines with J gene TRBJ2-7; D is perhaps TRBD2 (6 bases). Germline V CDR1 and CDR2: MDHEN, SYDVKM. The CDR3 consists of 14 residues. The V end was cut by 4 bases, the J end by 7 bases, with 17 bases between. The CDR3 DNA is TGTGCCAGCAGTTCCGCCTATAGCGGTGGGGAGCAGTACTTC. Amino acid sequence: CASSSAYSGGEQYF.

The chain uses TRBV29-1 and TRBJ2-7; 7 positions agree with TRBD1. The CDR3 has 15 amino acids. CDR1 and CDR2 from the germline V gene are SQVTM and ANQGSEA. V gave up 4 bases and J gave up 3 bases; unmatched junction bases: 12. CDR3 sequence reads: CSVVGVGQRIYEQYF. For the CDR3, the DNA is TGCAGCGTTGTGGGAGTGGGACAGCGTATCTACGAGCAGTACTTC.

This clone occurred once. The chain recombines TRBV27 with TRBJ2-1, with 13 nucleotides matching TRBD2. V was clipped by 5 bases and J by 8 bases; unmatched bases: 18. The CDR3 runs to 19 residues. From germline, CDR1 is MNHEY and CDR2 SMNVEV (reference sequence). The CDR3 reads CASSPRIGPGLAGMHEQFF. As DNA, the CDR3 is TGTGCCAGCAGTCCGCGAATAGGACCGGGACTAGCGGGGATGCATGAGCAGTTCTTC.

The chain recombines TRBV4-1 with TRBJ2-3; 13 bases are a match to TRBD2. V shed 2 bases and J 6 bases; nucleotides not matched to a gene: 5. The germline CDR1 and CDR2 sequences are MGHRA and YSYEKL. The length of the CDR3 is 16 residues. CDR3 protein: CASSQSLGLAGDTQYF. The CDR3, as DNA: TGCGCCAGCAGCCAATCGTTGGGACTAGCGGGGGATACGCAGTATTTT.

The chain uses TRBV4-1 and TRBJ1-5; TRBD1 matches 9 bases. Germline V lookup: CDR1 MGHRA, CDR2 YSYEKL. The CDR3 runs 22 residues. V was clipped by 0 bases and J by 0 bases; unmatched bases: 18. The CDR3 protein is CASSQEFGGGTGYSYSNQPQHF. The CDR3 DNA reads TGCGCCAGCAGCCAAGAATTTGGTGGGGGGACAGGGTATAGTTATAGCAATCAGCCCCAGCATTTT.

The chain couples TRBV5-1 to TRBJ1-1; 8 nucleotides agree with TRBD1. CDR3 size: 14 residues. CDR1 is SGHRS, CDR2 YFSETQ, per germline. Germline trimming cut 4 bases from V and 5 bases from J; bases unmatched to any gene: 7. The CDR3 protein is CASSTLQGETEAFF. The CDR3 DNA reads as TGCGCCAGCAGCACTCTACAGGGGGAGACTGAAGCTTTCTTT.

This chain uses TRBV5-5 with TRBJ1-2; 8 bases align to TRBD1. V shed 3 bases, J shed 6 bases, and the junction held 1 base outside the gene matches. The CDR3 is 12 amino acids. From germline, CDR1 is SGHKS and CDR2 YYEKEE (reference sequence). CDR3 amino acids: CASSSTGDGYTF. The CDR3 DNA follows: TGTGCCAGCAGCTCGACAGGGGATGGCTACACCTTC.

The chain recombines TRBV5-1 with TRBJ2-5, with D tentatively TRBD2 (6 bases). This CDR3 has 14 residues. Germline assignment: CDR1 SGHRS and CDR2 YFSETQ. The V and J ends lost 4 bases and 1 base respectively, with 11 bases between them. DNA of the CDR3: TGCGCCAGCAGCGGGGGACTTGGCCAAGAGACCCAGTACTTC. Translating it yields CASSGGLGQETQYF.

The rearrangement uses TRBV30 and TRBJ1-2; TRBD1 matches 8 bases. V was pared by 2 bases and J by 6 bases, with 20 bases of the junction left unmatched. This CDR3 has 18 amino acids. The germline gives CDR1 GTSNPN, CDR2 SVGIG (reference sequence). DNA for the CDR3: TGTGCCTGGAGTTTACCTCGGGACAGGAACAACGGGCGCGATGGCTACACCTTC. This codes for CAWSLPRDRNNGRDGYTF.

This clone was seen a handful of times. Other nucleotide sequences in the sample specify the same CDR3. The chain links TRBV2 to TRBJ1-2; TRBD1 aligns across 7 bases. The junction had 1 base not matched to a gene; V was cut back by 5 bases and J by 7 bases. Germline V gives CDR1 SNHLY, CDR2 FYNNEI. The CDR3 extends over 11 amino acids. The CDR3: CASSTGVGYTF. In DNA, the CDR3 is TGTGCCAGCAGTACAGGGGTTGGCTACACCTTC.

V is TRBV15 and J is TRBJ1-5; D is undetermined. Germline lookup yields CDR1 LNHNV and CDR2 YYDKDF (reference sequence). Trimming stripped 0 bases from V and 0 bases from J, with 21 bases between. This CDR3 has 20 residues. CDR3 amino acids: CATSRDTIAQCEYSNQPQHF. The CDR3 coding sequence is TGTGCCACCAGCAGAGATACGATAGCGCAGTGTGAGTATAGCAATCAGCCCCAGCATTTT. The whole variable domain, filled in from reference TRBV15 and TRBJ1-5, reads DAMVIQNPRYQVTQFGKPVTLSCSQTLNHNVMYWYQQKSSQAPKLLFHYYDKDFNNEADTPDNFQSRRPNTSFCFLDIRSPGLGDTAMYLCATSRDTIAQCEYSNQPQHFGDGTRLSIL.

The CDR3 loop reads CASSQQTENKVKLKGAFF. The CDR3 nucleotides read TGCGCCAGCAGCCAACAGACAGAGAACAAAGTGAAGCTAAAAGGGGCTTTCTTT. V usage is TRBV4-1 and J usage is TRBJ1-1, with a weak D call TRBD1 (5 bases). The CDR3 runs to 18 residues. From germline, CDR1 is MGHRA and CDR2 YSYEKL. V lost 2 bases and J lost 11, with 30 bases in between.

The sample holds one count of this clone. The V and J genes are TRBV2 and TRBJ2-4; D remains unclear. Trimming took off 4 bases at V and 1 base at J, with 8 bases between the two ends. CDR1 is SNHLY, CDR2 FYNNEI, per germline. The CDR3 contains 14 residues. The CDR3 DNA is TGTGCCAGCAGTGCCCCTCCGGCCAAAAACATTCAGTACTTC. Its protein product is CASSAPPAKNIQYF.

V and J are TRBV4-2 and TRBJ1-1; 7 positions match TRBD1. This CDR3 spans 19 amino acids. From germline, CDR1 is LGHNA and CDR2 YNFKEQ. The V gene end was trimmed by 0 bases and the J gene end by 1 base; junction bases not matched to a gene: 14. The DNA for the CDR3 is TGTGCCAGCAGCCAAGACATTAAGAACCAGGGGGAAAGGAACACTGAAGCTTTCTTT. This translates into CASSQDIKNQGERNTEAFF.